This T cell receptor beta chain was identified during a study of T-cell reconstitution after alpha-beta-depleted transplantation in children. This clonotype came up a few times. The library targeted TCRbeta and was prepared with unique molecular identifiers. TCRdb called the PCR reads again in MiXCR, with one record for every CDR3 protein. The table records roughly 500,000 distinct CDR3 sequences, 30% to 35% of them present only once. Germline V gene sequence: CDR1 MNHNS, CDR2 SASEGT. Deletions cut 3 bases from V and 6 bases from J, with 6 bases between. The CDR3 runs to 13 residues. The chain employs TRBV6-1 and TRBJ1-6; D ambiguous. Sequencing was performed on PBMCs from the stem cell graft donor, taken from the stem cell graft. This receptor was identified in a human donor who donated a stem cell graft to a child with aplastic anemia. CDR3 in DNA: TGTGCCAGCAGTGATGCGGGTAATTCACCCCTCCACTTT. It translates to CASSDAGNSPLHF.